The clone carrying this T cell receptor (beta chain) was seen only a few times. Antigen: not known. The length of the CDR3 is 13 residues. The ends were cut back, 3 bases at V and 1 base at J, with 7 bases in the middle. Germline CDR1 reads LGHDT; CDR2 reads YNNKEL (reference sequence). MiXCR, applied by TCRdb to the 5' RACE reads, yields one record per CDR3 protein. The repertoire includes 700,000 or so distinct CDR3 sequences, 8% to 9% of them detected once, and approximately 0.94% sits in the top ten. These data are taken from a study of identical twins. Regarding the study as a whole: Invariant MAIT and iNKT cells could partly confound zero-insertion analyses. Insertions were reduced in abundant cord blood beta clonotypes but not in memory repertoires. An excess of low generation probability was shown by twin-shared out-of-frame alpha sequences. The study found weaker excess twin sharing in beta out-of-frame sequences.

The same sample was also used in a study of yellow fever vaccine responses in identical twins.

The chain has TRBV3-1 and TRBJ2-7; D unclear. Material for sequencing was PBMCs. The TCR comes from a woman younger than 30 in good health. The CDR3 is CASSQHLSYEQYF. As DNA, the CDR3 is TGTGCCAGCAGCCAGCACTTATCCTACGAGCAGTACTTC.